This T cell receptor (beta chain) was found in a study of blood T cells in healthy people across ages. A second PCR, run for about 6 to 11 cycles, used a sample-barcoded 5' primer plus a J-beta primer mix. TCRdb reprocessed the 5' RACE reads with MiXCR, giving one entry per CDR3 protein. The data show about 780,000 distinct CDR3 sequences, 20% to 30% seen once. The same specimen was also included in a second study, on T cells of mothers and their children.

The sample taken for sequencing was blood. This receptor was obtained from a boy between 10 and 17 years old in good health.

CDR3 nucleotides: TGCAGTGCCAGGGGGACAGGGGGTACCTACGAGCAGTACTTC. Its protein product is CSARGTGGTYEQYF. This rearrangement joins TRBV20-1 to TRBJ2-7; 11 bases map to TRBD1. The CDR3 covers 14 residues. Germline-derived CDR1 and CDR2 are DFQATT and SNEGSKA (reference sequence). The J segment lost 2 bases and the V segment lost 6 bases, leaving 6 bases of the junction unmatched.